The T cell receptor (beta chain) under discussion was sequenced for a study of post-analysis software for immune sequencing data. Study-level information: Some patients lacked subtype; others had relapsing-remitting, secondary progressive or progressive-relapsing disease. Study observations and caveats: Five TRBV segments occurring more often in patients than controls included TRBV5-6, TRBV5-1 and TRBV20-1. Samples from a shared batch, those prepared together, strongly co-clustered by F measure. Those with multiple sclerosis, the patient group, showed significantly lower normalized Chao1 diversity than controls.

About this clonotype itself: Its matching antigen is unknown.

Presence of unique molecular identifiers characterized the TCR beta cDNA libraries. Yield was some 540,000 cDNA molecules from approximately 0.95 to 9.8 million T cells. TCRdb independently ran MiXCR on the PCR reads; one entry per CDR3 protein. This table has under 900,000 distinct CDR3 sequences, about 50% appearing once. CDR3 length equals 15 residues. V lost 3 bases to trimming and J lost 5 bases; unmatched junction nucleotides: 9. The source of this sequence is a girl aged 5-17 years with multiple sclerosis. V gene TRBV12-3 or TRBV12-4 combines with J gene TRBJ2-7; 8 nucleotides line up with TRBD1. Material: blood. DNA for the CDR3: TGTGCCAGCAGTTTCCGAGGACAGGGACCCCACGAGCAGTACTTC. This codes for CASSFRGQGPHEQYF.